This T cell receptor (beta chain) emerged from a study of cytomegalovirus exposure and HLA in healthy donors. In the study overall: The approximately 110 validation repertoires used the same platform as the approximately 700 first-cohort repertoires, a later analysis reported. Whole-study findings and limits: Accounts indicate the classifier identified cytomegalovirus status with strong specificity and sensitivity. More than 150 TCR beta chains were listed as cytomegalovirus-associated.

Concerning this clone itself: No antigen is known for it.

V lost 4 bases and J 2 bases, leaving 14 bases between the germline ends. CDR1 is SGHTA, CDR2 FQGNSA, per germline. This CDR3 is built from 15 residues. This table comes from immunoSEQ multiplex PCR, and its TCRdb copy is limited to in-frame clones, with some not included. This table has some 100,000 clones, about 88% appearing once. The chain carries TRBV7-2 and TRBJ1-1; weak D call: TRBD1 (5 bases). The receptor was isolated from a woman aged 18 to 35 in good health and CMV-seronegative. The sample was PBMCs. As DNA, the CDR3 is TGTGCCAGCAGCTCACGGGCAGGGATTAACACTGAAGCTTTCTTT. This encodes CASSSRAGINTEAFF.